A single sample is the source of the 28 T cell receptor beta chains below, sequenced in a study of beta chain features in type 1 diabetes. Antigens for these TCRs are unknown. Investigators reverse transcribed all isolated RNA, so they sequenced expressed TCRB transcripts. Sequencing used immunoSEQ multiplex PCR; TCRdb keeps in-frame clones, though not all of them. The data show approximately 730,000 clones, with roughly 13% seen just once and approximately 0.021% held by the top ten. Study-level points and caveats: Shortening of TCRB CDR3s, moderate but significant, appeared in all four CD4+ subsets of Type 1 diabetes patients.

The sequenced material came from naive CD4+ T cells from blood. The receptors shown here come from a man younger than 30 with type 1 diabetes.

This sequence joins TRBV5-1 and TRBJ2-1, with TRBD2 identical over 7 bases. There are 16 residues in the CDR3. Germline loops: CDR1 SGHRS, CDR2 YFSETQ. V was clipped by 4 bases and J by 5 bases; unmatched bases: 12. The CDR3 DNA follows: TGCGCCAGCAGCCCCTCATGGGGGGGGTTAAACAATGAGCAGTTCTTC. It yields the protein CASSPSWGGLNNEQFF.

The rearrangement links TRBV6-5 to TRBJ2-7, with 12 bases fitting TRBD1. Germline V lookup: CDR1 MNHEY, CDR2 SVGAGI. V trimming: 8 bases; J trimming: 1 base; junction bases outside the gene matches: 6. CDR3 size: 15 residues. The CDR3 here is CASSLGQGASYEQYF. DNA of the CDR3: TGTGCCAGCTCTCTGGGACAGGGGGCTTCCTACGAGCAGTACTTC.

The CDR3 loop is CASSTGLASDTQYF. As DNA, the CDR3 is TGTGCCAGCAGTACCGGACTAGCCTCAGATACGCAGTATTTT. This chain connects TRBV6-5 to TRBJ2-3, with 8 bases identical to TRBD2. This CDR3 comprises 14 residues. Losses at the gene ends were 5 bases for V and 4 bases for J; bases not matched to a gene: 5. CDR1 is MNHEY, CDR2 SVGAGI, per germline.

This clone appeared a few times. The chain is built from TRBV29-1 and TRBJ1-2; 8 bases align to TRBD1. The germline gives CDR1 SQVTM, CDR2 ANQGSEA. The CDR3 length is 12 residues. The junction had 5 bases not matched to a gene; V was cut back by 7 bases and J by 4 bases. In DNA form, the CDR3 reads TGCAGCGGGTGGACAGGGAGCTATGGCTACACCTTC. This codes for CSGWTGSYGYTF.

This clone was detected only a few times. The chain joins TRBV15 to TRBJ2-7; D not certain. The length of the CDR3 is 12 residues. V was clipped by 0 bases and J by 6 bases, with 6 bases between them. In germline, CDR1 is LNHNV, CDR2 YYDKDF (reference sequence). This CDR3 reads CATSREGFEQYF. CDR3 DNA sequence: TGTGCCACCAGCAGAGAGGGGTTCGAGCAGTACTTC.

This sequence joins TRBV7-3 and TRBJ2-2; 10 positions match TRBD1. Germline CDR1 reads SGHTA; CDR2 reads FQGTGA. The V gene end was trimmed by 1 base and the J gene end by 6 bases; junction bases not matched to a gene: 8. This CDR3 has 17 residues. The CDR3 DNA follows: TGTGCCAGCAGCTTAAGAGGGACAGGGGTGGTTGCCGGGGAGCTGTTTTTT. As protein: CASSLRGTGVVAGELFF.

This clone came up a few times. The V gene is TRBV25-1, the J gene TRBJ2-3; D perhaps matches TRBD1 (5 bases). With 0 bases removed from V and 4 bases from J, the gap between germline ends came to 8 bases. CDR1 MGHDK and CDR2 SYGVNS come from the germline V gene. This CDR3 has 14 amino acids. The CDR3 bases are TGTGCCAGCAGTGAATATCAGGGATCAGATACGCAGTATTTT. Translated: CASSEYQGSDTQYF.

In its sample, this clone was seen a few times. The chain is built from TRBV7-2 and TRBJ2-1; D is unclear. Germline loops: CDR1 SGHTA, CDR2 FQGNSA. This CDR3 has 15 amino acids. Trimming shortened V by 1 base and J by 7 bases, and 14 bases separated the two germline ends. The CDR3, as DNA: TGTGCCAGCAGCTTAGGGGCCCACCCCGCGAATGAGCAGTTCTTC. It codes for CASSLGAHPANEQFF.

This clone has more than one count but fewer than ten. The CDR3 loop reads CAWSPLRGYGYTF. The CDR3 region has the DNA TGTGCCTGGAGTCCTCTTAGGGGCTATGGCTACACCTTC. The J gene is TRBJ1-2, the V gene TRBV30; perhaps TRBD1 as D (5 bases). CDR3 length: 13 residues. Trimming took off 2 bases at V and 4 bases at J, with 11 bases between the two ends. Germline lookup yields CDR1 GTSNPN and CDR2 SVGIG (reference sequence).

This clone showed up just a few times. This chain's CDR3 is CASSDEFTEAFF. The DNA of the CDR3 is TGTGCCAGCAGCGATGAGTTCACTGAAGCTTTCTTT. V and J are TRBV9 and TRBJ1-1; D call uncertain. Trimming cost V 3 bases and J 4 bases, with 7 bases left between them. The CDR3 loop spans 12 amino acids. Germline-derived CDR1 and CDR2 are SGDLS and YYNGEE.

The CDR3 coding sequence is TGTGCCAGCAGTTTTTCCGATGAGCAGTTCTTC. Amino acid sequence: CASSFSDEQFF. V usage is TRBV28 and J usage is TRBJ2-1; no reliable D call. The CDR3 covers 11 residues. Trimming took 3 bases from V and 8 from J, leaving 5 bases between them. CDR1 is MDHEN, CDR2 SYDVKM, per germline.

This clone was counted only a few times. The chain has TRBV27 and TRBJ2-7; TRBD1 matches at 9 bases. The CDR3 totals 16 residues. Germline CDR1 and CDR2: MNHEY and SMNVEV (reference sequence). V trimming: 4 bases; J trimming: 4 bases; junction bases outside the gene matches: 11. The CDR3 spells CASSSPGTGKLYEQYF. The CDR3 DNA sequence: TGTGCCAGCAGTTCCCCCGGGACAGGGAAGCTTTACGAGCAGTACTTC.

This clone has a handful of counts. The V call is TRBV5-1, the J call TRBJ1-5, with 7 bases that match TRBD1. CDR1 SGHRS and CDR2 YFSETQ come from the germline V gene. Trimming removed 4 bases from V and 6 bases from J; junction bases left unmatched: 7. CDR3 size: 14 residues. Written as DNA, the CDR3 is TGCGCCAGCAGCCCAGGACAGGAGAGTCAGCCCCAGCATTTT. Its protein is CASSPGQESQPQHF.

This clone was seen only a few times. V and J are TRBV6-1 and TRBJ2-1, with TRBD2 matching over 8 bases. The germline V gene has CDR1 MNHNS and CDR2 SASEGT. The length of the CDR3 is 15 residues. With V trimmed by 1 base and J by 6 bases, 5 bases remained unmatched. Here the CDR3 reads CASSEGLATFNEQFF. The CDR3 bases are TGTGCCAGCAGTGAAGGACTAGCGACTTTCAATGAGCAGTTCTTC.

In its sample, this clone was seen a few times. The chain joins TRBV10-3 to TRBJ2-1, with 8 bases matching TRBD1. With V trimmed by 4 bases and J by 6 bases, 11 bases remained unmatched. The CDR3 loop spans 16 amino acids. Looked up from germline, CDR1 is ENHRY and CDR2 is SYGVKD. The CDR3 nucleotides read TGTGCCATCAGTGTCAACGTGGGGACAGGAGTCAATGAGCAGTTCTTC. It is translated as CAISVNVGTGVNEQFF.

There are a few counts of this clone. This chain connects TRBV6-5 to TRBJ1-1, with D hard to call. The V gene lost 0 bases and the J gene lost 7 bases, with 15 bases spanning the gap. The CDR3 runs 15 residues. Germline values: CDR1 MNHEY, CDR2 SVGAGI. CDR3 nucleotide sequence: TGTGCCAGCAGTTACTCGAGCGGGGTGGGCGGTGAAGCTTTCTTT. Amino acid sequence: CASSYSSGVGGEAFF.

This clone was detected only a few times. The CDR3 sequence is CASSDLGQSYSNQPQHF. The CDR3 DNA sequence: TGCGCCAGCAGCGACTTAGGACAGAGTTATAGCAATCAGCCCCAGCATTTT. The rearrangement links TRBV5-1 to TRBJ1-5, with D possibly being TRBD1 (6 bases). The CDR3 runs 17 residues. The germline V gene encodes CDR1 SGHRS and CDR2 YFSETQ. V was shortened by 4 bases and J by 0 bases, with 17 bases between the two germline ends.

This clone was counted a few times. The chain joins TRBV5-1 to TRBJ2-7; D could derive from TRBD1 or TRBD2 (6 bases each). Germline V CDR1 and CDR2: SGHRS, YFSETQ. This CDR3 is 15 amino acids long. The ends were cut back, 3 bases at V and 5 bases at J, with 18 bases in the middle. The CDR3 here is CASSSRGQGRDEQYF. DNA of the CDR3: TGCGCCAGCAGCTCCCGGGGGCAGGGTAGGGACGAGCAGTACTTC.

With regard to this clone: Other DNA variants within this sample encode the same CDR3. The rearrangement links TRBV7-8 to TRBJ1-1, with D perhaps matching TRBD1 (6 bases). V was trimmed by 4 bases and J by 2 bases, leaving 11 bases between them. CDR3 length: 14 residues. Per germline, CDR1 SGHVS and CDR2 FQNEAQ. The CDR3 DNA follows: TGTGCCAGCAGCTCTACAGGGAGCAACACTGAAGCTTTCTTT. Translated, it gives CASSSTGSNTEAFF.

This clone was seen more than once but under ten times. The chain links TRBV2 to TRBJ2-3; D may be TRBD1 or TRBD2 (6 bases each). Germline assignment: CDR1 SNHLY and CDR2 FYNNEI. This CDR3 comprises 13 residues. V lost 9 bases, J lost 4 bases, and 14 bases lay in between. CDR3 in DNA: TGTGCCAGATCTGGGGGGCCGGCAGATACGCAGTATTTT. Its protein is CARSGGPADTQYF.

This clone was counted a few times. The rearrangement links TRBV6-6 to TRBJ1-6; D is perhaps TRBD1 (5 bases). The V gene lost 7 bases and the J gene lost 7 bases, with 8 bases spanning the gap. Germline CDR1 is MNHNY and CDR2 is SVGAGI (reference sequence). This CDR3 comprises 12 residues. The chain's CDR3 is CASTRANSPLHF. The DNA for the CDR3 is TGTGCCAGCACCAGGGCAAATTCACCCCTCCACTTT.

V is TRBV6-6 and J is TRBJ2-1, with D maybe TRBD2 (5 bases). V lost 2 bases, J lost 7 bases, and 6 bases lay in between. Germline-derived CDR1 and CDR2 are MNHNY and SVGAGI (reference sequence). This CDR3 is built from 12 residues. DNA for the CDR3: TGTGCCAGCAGTTACCCGGGAAATGAGCAGTTCTTC. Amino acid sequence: CASSYPGNEQFF.

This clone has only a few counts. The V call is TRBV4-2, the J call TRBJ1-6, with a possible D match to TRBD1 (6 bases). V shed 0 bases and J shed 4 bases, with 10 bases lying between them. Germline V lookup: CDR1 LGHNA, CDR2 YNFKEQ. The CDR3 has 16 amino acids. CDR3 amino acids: CASSQEGQNYNSPLHF. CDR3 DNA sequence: TGTGCCAGCAGCCAAGAAGGACAGAATTATAATTCACCCCTCCACTTT.

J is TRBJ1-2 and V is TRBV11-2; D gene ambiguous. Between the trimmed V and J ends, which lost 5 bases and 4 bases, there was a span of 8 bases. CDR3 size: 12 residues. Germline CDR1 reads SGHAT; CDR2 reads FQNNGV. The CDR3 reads CASSRTSYGYTF. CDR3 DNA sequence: TGTGCCAGCAGCCGTACAAGCTATGGCTACACCTTC.

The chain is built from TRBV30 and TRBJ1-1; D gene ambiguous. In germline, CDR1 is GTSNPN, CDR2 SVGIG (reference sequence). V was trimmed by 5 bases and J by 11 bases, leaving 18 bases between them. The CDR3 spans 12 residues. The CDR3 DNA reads TGTGCCTGGGATCTGGGCCCCAGGTCGGCTTTCTTT. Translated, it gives CAWDLGPRSAFF.

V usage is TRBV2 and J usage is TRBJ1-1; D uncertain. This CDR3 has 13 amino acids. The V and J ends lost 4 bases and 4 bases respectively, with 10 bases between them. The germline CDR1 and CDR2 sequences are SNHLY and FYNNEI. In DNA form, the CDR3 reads TGTGCCAGCAGTGCAGGCACCCTCACTGAAGCTTTCTTT. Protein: CASSAGTLTEAFF.

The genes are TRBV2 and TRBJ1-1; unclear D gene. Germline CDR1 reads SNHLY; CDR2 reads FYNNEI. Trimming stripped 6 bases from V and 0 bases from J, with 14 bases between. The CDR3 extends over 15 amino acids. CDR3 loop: CASSRLRSMNTEAFF. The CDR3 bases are TGTGCCAGCAGCCGGTTAAGGTCGATGAACACTGAAGCTTTCTTT.

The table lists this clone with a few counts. CDR3 region: CASTRTGELFF. CDR3 DNA: TGTGCCAGCACCCGCACCGGGGAGCTGTTTTTT. The V call is TRBV4-2, the J call TRBJ2-2; D call uncertain. The CDR3 spans 11 residues. With 7 bases removed from V and 4 bases from J, the gap between germline ends came to 4 bases. Germline CDR1 reads LGHNA; CDR2 reads YNFKEQ.